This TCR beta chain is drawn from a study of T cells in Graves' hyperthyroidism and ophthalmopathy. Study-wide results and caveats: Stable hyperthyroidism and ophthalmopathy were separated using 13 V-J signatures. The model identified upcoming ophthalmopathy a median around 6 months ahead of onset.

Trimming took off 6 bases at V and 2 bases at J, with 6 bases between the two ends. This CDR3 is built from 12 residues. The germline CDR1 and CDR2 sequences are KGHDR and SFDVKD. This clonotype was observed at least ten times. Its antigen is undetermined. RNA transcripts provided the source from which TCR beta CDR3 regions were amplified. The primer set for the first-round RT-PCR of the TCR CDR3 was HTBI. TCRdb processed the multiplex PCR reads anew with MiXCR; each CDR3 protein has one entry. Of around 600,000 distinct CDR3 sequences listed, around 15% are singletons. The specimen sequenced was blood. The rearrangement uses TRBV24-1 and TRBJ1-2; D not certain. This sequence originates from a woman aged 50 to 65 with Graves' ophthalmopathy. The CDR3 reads CATSPGNYGYTF. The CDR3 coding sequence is TGTGCCACCAGTCCCGGGAACTATGGCTACACCTTC.